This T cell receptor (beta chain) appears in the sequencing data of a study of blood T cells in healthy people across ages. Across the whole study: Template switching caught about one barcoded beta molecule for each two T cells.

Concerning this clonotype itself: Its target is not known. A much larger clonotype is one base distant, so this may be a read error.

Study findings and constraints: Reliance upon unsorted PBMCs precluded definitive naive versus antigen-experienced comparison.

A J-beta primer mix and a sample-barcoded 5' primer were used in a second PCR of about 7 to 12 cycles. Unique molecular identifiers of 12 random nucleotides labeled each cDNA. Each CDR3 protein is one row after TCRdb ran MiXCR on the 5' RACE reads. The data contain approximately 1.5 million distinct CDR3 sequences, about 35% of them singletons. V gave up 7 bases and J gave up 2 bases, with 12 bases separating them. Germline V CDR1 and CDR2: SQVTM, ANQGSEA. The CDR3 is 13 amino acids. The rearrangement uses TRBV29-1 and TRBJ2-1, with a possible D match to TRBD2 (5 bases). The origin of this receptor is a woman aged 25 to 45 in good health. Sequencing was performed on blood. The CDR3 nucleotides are TGCAGCGCAGCGGTACAACCCTACAATGAGCAGTTCTTC. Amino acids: CSAAVQPYNEQFF.